This T cell receptor beta chain was sequenced in a study of beta chain features in type 1 diabetes. The whole isolated RNA underwent reverse transcription, so sequencing captured expressed TCRB transcripts. Libraries were prepared by immunoSEQ multiplex PCR; TCRdb keeps only in-frame clonotypes and omits some of them. The sample includes around 250,000 clones, about 13% seen only once; the top ten take roughly 0.018%. A note on this clone: Its target is unknown.

Regarding the study as a whole: For Type 1 diabetes patients, all four CD4+ subsets carried TCRB CDR3s that were moderately but significantly shorter.

The source of this sequence is a man aged 30-40 years with type 1 diabetes. Material: naive CD4+ T cells from blood.

CDR3 amino acids: CASSFTENQPQHF. The CDR3 coding sequence is TGTGCCAGCAGCTTTACGGAGAATCAGCCCCAGCATTTT. This chain links TRBV11-2 with TRBJ1-5, with no clear D. V dropped 3 bases and J dropped 4 bases, with 7 bases sitting between them. The germline gives CDR1 SGHAT, CDR2 FQNNGV. The CDR3 extends over 13 amino acids.